This T cell receptor beta chain was sequenced in a study of graft-versus-host responses after intestinal transplantation. The overall study: Recipients uniformly received anti-thymocyte globulin induction, followed by tacrolimus and steroids for approximately 3 years. Study-wide findings and caveats: After transplant, early declines in HvG clones were associated with peak levels of circulating GvH clones. Graft-donor T cell macrochimerism in patients accompanied high graft-versus-host to host-versus-graft clonal ratios in allografts.

About this clone: Its cognate antigen is unknown.

This table comes from immunoSEQ multiplex PCR, and its TCRdb copy is limited to in-frame clones, with some not included. This sample yields around 130,000 clones, of which roughly nine tenths are seen a single time; over 0.15% belongs to the top ten. CDR3 length equals 15 residues. V lost 2 bases and J 1 base, leaving 12 bases between the germline ends. CDR1 is KGHSH, CDR2 LQKENI, per germline. This clonotype originated in a human donor who received an intestinal transplant. The sequences come from unstimulated CD4+ T cells sorted from spleen or lymph node cells, collected before intestinal transplant. The rearrangement uses TRBV18 and TRBJ2-7; no clear D gene. CDR3 bases: TGTGCCAGCTCACCAGGCAGTCTGAGGTCCTACGAGCAGTACTTC. Translating it yields CASSPGSLRSYEQYF.